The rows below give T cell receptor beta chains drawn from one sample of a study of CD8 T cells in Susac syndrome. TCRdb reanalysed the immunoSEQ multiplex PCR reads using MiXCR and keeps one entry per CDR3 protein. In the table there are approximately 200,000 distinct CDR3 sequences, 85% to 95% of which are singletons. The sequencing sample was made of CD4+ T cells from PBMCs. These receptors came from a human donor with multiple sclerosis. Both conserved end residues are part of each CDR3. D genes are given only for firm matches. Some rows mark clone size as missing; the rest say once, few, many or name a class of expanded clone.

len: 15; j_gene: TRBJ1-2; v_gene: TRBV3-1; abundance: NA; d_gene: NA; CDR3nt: TGTGCCAGCAGCCAAGGGACGGTTGCTAACTATGGCTACACCTTC; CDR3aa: CASSQGTVANYGYTF
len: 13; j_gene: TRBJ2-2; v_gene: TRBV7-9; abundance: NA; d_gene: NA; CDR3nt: TGTGCCAGCAGCTTACAGAGCACCGGGGAGCTGTTTTTT; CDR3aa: CASSLQSTGELFF
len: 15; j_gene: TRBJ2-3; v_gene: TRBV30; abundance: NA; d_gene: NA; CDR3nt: TGTGCCTGCCATTTTGGAGTTTTCAGCACAGATACGCAGTATTTT; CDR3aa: CACHFGVFSTDTQYF
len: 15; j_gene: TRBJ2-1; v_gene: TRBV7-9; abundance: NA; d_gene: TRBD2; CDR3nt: TGTGCCATAAATTTCGGACTAGCGGTAACCAATGAGCAGTTCTTC; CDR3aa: CAINFGLAVTNEQFF
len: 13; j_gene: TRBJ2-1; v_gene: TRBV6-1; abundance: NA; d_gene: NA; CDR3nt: TGTGCCAGCAGGGCAGCGATCTACAATGAGCAGTTCTTC; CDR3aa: CASRAAIYNEQFF
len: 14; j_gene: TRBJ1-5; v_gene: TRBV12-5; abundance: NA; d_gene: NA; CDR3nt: TGTGCTAGTGGTTTGCTTACCAGCGGGCAGCCCCAGCATTTT; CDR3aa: CASGLLTSGQPQHF
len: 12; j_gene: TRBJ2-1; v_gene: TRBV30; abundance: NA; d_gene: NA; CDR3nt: TGTGCCTGGAGGTTGACCTACAATGAGCAGTTCTTC; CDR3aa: CAWRLTYNEQFF
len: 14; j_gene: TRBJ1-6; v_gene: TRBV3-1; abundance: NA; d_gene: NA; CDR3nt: TGTGCCAGCAGCCAAGTCCAACGGGATTCACCCCTCCACTTT; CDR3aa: CASSQVQRDSPLHF
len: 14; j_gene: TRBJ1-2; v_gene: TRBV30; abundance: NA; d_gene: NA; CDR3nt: TGTGCCTGGAGTACCATTGATGGGGGAAATGGCTACACCTTC; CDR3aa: CAWSTIDGGNGYTF
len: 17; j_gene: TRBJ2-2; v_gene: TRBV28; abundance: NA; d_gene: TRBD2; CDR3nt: TGTGCCAGCAGTTTCTCTAGCGGGGTGGGGAACACCGGGGAGCTGTTTTTT; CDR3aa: CASSFSSGVGNTGELFF
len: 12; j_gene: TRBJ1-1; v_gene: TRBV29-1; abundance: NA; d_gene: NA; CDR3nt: TGCAGCGTTGGAGGCGGTCAAACTGAAGCTTTCTTT; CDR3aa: CSVGGGQTEAFF
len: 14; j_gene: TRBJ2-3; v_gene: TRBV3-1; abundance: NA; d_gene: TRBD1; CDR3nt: TGTGCCAGCAGCCAGGGACAGGGCGGAGATACGCAGTATTTT; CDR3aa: CASSQGQGGDTQYF
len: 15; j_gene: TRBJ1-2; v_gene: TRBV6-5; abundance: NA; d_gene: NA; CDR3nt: TGTGCCAGCACCCTGTCGAGGGGCGCTAACTATGGCTACACCTTC; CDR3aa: CASTLSRGANYGYTF
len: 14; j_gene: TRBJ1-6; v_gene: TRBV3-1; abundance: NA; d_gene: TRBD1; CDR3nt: TGTGCCAGCAGCCAGACAGGGCGGGATTCACCCCTCCACTTT; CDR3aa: CASSQTGRDSPLHF
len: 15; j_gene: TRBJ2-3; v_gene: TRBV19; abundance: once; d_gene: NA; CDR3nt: TGTGCCAGTAGTCCCAGGACCGTCAGCACAGATACGCAGTATTTT; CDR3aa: CASSPRTVSTDTQYF
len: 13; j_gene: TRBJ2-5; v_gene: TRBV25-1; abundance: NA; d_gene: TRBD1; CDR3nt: TGTGCCAGCAGGCAAACAGGGGGGGAGACCCAGTACTTC; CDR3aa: CASRQTGGETQYF
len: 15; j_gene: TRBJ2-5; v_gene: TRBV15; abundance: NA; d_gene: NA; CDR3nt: TGTGCCACCAGCAGACCAATAAGCTCCCGAGAGACCCAGTACTTC; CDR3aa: CATSRPISSRETQYF
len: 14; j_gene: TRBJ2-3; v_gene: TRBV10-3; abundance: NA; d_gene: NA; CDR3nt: TGTGCCATCAGTGAACGAAAGGCGCCAGATACGCAGTATTTT; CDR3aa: CAISERKAPDTQYF
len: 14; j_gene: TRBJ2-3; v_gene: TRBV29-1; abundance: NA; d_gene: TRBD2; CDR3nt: TGCAGCGTTCCTAGCGGGGTCTTAACAGATACGCAGTATTTT; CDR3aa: CSVPSGVLTDTQYF
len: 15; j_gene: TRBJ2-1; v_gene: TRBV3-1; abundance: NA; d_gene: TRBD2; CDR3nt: TGTGCCAGCAGCCAGCGGGGGGGCCTTCCAAATGAGCAGTTCTTC; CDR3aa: CASSQRGGLPNEQFF
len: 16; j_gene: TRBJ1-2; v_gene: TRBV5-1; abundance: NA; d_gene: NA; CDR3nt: TGCGCCAGCAGCCGTCTCGGGACGAGGGGTTACGATGGCTACACCTTC; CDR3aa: CASSRLGTRGYDGYTF
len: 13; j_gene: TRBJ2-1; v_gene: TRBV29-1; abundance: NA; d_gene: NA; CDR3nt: TGCAGCGGCGCTGGGACCCTCTACAATGAGCAGTTCTTC; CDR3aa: CSGAGTLYNEQFF
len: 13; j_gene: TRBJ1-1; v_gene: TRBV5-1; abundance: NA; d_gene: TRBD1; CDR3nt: TGCGCCAGCAGCTCAGGGGGCGGGACTGAAGCTTTCTTT; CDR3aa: CASSSGGGTEAFF
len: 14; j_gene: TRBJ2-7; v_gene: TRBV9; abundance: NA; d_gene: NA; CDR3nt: TGTGCCAGCAGCGTAGGGGGCCTTCCCTACGAGCAGTACTTC; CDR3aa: CASSVGGLPYEQYF
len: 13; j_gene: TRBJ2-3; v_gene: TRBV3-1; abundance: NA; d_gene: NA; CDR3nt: TGTGCCAGCAGCCATGCTGTAGTGGATACGCAGTATTTT; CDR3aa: CASSHAVVDTQYF
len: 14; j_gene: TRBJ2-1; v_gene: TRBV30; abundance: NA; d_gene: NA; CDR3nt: TGTGCCTGGTGTGGGGATTTATCTAACAATGAGCAGTTCTTC; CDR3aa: CAWCGDLSNNEQFF
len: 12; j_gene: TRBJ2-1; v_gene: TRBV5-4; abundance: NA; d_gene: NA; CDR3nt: TGTGCCAGCAGCGTTAGATTATCTGAGCAGTTCTTC; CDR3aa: CASSVRLSEQFF
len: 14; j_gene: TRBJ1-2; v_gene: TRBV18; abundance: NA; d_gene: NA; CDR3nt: TGTGCCAGCTCACCACCGGCAGGGAACTATGGCTACACCTTC; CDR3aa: CASSPPAGNYGYTF
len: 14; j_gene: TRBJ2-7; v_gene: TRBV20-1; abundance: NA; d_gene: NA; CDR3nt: TGCAGTGCTAGAAATCTCGGGGCAGGGGTCAAGCAGTACTTC; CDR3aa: CSARNLGAGVKQYF
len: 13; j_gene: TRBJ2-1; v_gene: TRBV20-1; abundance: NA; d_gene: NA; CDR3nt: TGCAGTGCTAGCGGGGGCCACAACAATGAGCAGTTCTTC; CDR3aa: CSASGGHNNEQFF
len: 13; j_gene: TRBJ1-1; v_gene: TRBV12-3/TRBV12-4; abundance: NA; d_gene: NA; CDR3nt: TGTGCCAGCAGTTTACCCCCCGGCAAAGAAGCTTTCTTT; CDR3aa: CASSLPPGKEAFF
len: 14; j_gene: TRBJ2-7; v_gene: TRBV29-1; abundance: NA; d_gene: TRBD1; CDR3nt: TGCAGCGTGGCGGTACTAGGACAGGGGCACGAGCAGTACTTC; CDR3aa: CSVAVLGQGHEQYF
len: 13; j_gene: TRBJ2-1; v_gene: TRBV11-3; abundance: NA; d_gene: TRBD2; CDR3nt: TGTGCCAGCAGCCCGACTAGCCTAGATGAGCAGTTCTTC; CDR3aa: CASSPTSLDEQFF
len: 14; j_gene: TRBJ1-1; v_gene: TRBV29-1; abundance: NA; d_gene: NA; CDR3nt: TGCAGCGGGCTTAGTTTGGTGAGGGGCACTGAAGCTTTCTTT; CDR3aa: CSGLSLVRGTEAFF
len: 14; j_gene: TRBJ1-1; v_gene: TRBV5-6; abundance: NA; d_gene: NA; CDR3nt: TGTGCCAGCAGCTTGGGATCTCTGAACACTGAAGCTTTCTTT; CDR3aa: CASSLGSLNTEAFF
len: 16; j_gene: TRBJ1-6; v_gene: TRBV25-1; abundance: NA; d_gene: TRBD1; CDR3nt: TGTGCCAGCAGTGAGTTGGGACAGGGGGCTGGTTCACCCCTCCACTTT; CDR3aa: CASSELGQGAGSPLHF
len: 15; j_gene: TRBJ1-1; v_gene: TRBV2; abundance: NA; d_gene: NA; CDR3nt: TGTGCCAGCAGTGAGTCGGGACGCCTAGAGACTGAAGCTTTCTTT; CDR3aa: CASSESGRLETEAFF
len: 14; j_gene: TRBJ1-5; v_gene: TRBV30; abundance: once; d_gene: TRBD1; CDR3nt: TGTGCCTGGAGTGTACAGGGGGTAATAGAGCCCCAGCATTTT; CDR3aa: CAWSVQGVIEPQHF
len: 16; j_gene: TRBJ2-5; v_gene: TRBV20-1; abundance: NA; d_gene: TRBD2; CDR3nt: TGCAGTGCCGATCTACCAAGCGGGGCTTATTTGGAGACCCAGTACTTC; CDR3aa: CSADLPSGAYLETQYF
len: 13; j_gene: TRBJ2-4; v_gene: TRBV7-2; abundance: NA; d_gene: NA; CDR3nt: TGTGCCAGCAGCACCCGACTAGAAAACATTCAGTACTTC; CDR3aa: CASSTRLENIQYF
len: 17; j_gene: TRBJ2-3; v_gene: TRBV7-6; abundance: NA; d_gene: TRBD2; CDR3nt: TGTGCCAGCAGCCTTGGACTAGCGGGGCTCAACACAGATACGCAGTATTTT; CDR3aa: CASSLGLAGLNTDTQYF
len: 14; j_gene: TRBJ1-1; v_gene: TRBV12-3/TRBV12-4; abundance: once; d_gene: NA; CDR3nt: TGTGCCAGCAGCCCCGGGAGCACTACCCCTGCAGCTTTCTTT; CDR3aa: CASSPGSTTPAAFF
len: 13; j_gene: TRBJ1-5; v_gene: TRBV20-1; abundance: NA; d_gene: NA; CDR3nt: TGCAGTGCTAGAGAGACGCCCTGGCGGCCCCAGCATTTT; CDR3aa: CSARETPWRPQHF
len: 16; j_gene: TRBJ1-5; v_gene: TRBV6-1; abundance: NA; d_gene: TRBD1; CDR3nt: TGTGCCAGCAGGGACAGGGATAGATTTCTGAGACAGCCCCAGCATTTT; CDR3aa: CASRDRDRFLRQPQHF
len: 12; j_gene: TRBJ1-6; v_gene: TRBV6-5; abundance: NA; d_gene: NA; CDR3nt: TGTGCCAGCAGTGCGAACAGGGATCCCCTCCACTTT; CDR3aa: CASSANRDPLHF
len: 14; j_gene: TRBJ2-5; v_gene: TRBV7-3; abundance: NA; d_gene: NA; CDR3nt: TGTGCCAGCAGCTTAAGGCAGGGAGGAGAGACCCAGTACTTC; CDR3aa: CASSLRQGGETQYF
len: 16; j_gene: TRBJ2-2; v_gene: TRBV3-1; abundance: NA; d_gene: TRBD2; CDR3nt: TGTGCCAGCCAGGACCCACTAGCGGGCAACACCGGGGAGCTGTTTTTT; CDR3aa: CASQDPLAGNTGELFF